This T cell receptor beta chain stems from a study of TIL therapy for anti-PD-1-resistant metastatic lung cancer. This was the immunoSEQ v3 assay. Generated by immunoSEQ multiplex PCR, the TCRdb table keeps only in-frame clones and is missing some. The sample shows tens of thousands of clones, 70% to 85% of them seen only once. This clone was detected once. Sample time point: pre-treatment sample, taken before nivolumab and TIL therapy. Pleural nodules or supraclavicular lymph nodes made up most of the excised metastases sampled. This clonotype was sampled from a person aged 25 to 79 with non-small cell lung cancer. Sample: tumor tissue, taken at baseline.

CDR3 in amino acids: CASSIKLNTEAFF. For the CDR3, the DNA is TGTGCCAGCAGCATTAAGTTGAACACTGAAGCTTTCTTT. This chain connects TRBV21-1 to TRBJ1-1. TRBV21-1 is a listed pseudogene. CDR3 size: 13 residues.